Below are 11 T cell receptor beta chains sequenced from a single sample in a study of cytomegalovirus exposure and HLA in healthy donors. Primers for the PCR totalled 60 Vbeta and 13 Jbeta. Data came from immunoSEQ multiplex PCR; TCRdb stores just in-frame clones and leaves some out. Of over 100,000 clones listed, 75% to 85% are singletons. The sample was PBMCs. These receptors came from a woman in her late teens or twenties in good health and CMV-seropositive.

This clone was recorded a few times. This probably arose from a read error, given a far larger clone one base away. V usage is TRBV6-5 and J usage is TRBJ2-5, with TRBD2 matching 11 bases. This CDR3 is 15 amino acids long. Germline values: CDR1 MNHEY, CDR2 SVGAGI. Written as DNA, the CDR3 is TGTGCCATCAGTTGGCTAGCGGGGGGCCAAGAGACCCAGTACTTC. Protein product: CAISWLAGGQETQYF.

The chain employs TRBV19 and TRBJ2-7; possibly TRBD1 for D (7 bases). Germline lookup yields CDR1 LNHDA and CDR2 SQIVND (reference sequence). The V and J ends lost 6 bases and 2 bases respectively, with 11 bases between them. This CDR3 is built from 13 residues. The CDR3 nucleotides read TGTGCCAGTAGCGCGGGACAGACCTACGAGCAGTACTTC. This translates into CASSAGQTYEQYF. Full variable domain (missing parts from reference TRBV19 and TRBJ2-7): DGGITQSPKYLFRKEGQNVTLSCEQNLNHDAMYWYRQDPGQGLRLIYYSQIVNDFQKGDIAEGYSVSREKKESFPLTVTSAQKNPTAFYLCASSAGQTYEQYFGPGTRLTVT.

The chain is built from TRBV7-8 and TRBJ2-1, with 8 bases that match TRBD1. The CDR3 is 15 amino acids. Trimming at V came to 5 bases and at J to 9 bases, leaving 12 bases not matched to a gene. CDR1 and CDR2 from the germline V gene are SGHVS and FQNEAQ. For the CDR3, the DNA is TGTGCCAGCAGCCCCGCCGGGACAGGATCCGGTGAGCAGTTCTTC. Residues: CASSPAGTGSGEQFF.

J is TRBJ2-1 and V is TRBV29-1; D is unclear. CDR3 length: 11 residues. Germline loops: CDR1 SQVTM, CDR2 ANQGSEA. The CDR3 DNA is TGCAGGGTCGCAGACTACAATGAGCAGTTCTTC. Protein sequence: CRVADYNEQFF.

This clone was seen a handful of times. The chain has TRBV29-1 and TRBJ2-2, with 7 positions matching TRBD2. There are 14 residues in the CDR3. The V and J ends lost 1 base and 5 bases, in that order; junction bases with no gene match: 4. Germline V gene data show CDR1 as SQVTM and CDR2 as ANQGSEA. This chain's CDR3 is CSVEGWGGTGELFF. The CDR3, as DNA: TGCAGCGTTGAAGGGTGGGGGGGGACCGGGGAGCTGTTTTTT.

CDR3 sequence: CASSYPGLAGDRETQYF. The CDR3, as DNA: TGCGCCAGCAGCTATCCGGGACTAGCGGGGGATCGGGAGACCCAGTACTTC. The chain joins TRBV5-1 to TRBJ2-5, with 14 bases matching TRBD2. This CDR3 region has 17 residues. The J segment lost 5 bases and the V segment lost 3 bases, leaving 9 bases of the junction unmatched. CDR1 SGHRS and CDR2 YFSETQ come from the germline V gene.

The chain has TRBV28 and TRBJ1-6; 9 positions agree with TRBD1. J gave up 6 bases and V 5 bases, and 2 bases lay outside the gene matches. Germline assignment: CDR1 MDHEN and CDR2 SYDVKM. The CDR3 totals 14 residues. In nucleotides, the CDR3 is TGTGCCAGCAGTCAGGGACAGGGTAATTCACCCCTCCACTTT. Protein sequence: CASSQGQGNSPLHF.

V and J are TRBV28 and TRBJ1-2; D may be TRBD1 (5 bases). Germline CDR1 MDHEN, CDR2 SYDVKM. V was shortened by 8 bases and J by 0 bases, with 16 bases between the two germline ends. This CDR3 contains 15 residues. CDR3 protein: CASVIDSYTNYGYTF. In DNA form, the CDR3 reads TGTGCCAGCGTCATAGACAGCTACACTAACTATGGCTACACCTTC.

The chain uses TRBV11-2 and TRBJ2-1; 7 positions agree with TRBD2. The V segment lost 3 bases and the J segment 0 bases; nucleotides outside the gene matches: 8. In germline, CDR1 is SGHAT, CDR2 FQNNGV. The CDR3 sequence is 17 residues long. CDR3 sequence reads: CASSFTGGRSSYNEQFF. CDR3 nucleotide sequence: TGTGCCAGCAGCTTCACGGGGGGAAGATCCTCCTACAATGAGCAGTTCTTC. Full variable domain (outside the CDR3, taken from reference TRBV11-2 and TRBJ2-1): EAGVAQSPRYKIIEKRQSVAFWCNPISGHATLYWYQQILGQGPKLLIQFQNNGVVDDSQLPKDRFSAERLKGVDSTLKIQPAKLEDSAVYLCASSFTGGRSSYNEQFFGPGTRLTVL.

The CDR3 region has the DNA TGTGCCAGCAGTGAGGGACTAGCGTTAATTAATGAGCAGTTCTTC. This gives the protein CASSEGLALINEQFF. This chain links TRBV6-4 with TRBJ2-1; 10 bases line up with TRBD2. The CDR3 loop spans 15 amino acids. Germline V gives CDR1 MRHNA, CDR2 SNTAGT. V shed 3 bases, J shed 7 bases, and the junction held 6 bases outside the gene matches.

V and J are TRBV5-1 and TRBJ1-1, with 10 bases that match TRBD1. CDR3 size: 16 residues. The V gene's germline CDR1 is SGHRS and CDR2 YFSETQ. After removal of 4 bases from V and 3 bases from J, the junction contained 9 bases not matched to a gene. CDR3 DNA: TGCGCCAGCAGCAGCGGTAGGGGGACAGGGGACACTGAAGCTTTCTTT. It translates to CASSSGRGTGDTEAFF.